These 5 T cell receptor beta chains were all obtained from the same sample, sequenced in a study of T cell responses to AZD1222 COVID-19 vaccine. The repertoire was sequenced with immunoSEQ multiplex PCR; TCRdb's copy has only in-frame clones and lacks some. The sample includes 150,000 to 200,000 clones, 80% to 95% seen only once; the top ten take about 5.9%. This material consisted of peripheral blood, taken 28 days after the second AZD1222 dose. All receptors come from an adult who received the AZD1222 COVID-19 vaccine.

J is TRBJ2-2 and V is TRBV5-1; D is unclear. The V gene lost 0 bases and the J gene lost 5 bases, with 11 bases spanning the gap. The CDR3 sequence is 15 residues long. The germline gives CDR1 SGHRS, CDR2 YFSETQ. The CDR3 region has the DNA TGCGCCAGCAGCTTGGCACTAACTCTTACCGGGGAGCTGTTTTTT. Translating it yields CASSLALTLTGELFF.

The chain employs TRBV30 and TRBJ2-7, with 8 bases aligning to TRBD2. This CDR3 has 16 amino acids. Germline values: CDR1 GTSNPN, CDR2 SVGIG (reference sequence). V lost 5 bases to trimming and J lost 0 bases; unmatched junction nucleotides: 12. The CDR3, as DNA: TGTGCCTGGTCACGGGGGGGAGGGGGTAGCTCCTACGAGCAGTACTTC. It is translated as CAWSRGGGGSSYEQYF.

This clone has a single count. This sequence joins TRBV4-2 and TRBJ1-3; 7 bases agree with TRBD1. Germline-derived CDR1 and CDR2 are LGHNA and YNFKEQ. This CDR3 is built from 16 residues. The trim removed 0 bases at V and 9 bases at J, leaving 11 bases unmatched. CDR3 in amino acids: CASSQDGDRASGTIYF. Written as DNA, the CDR3 is TGTGCCAGCAGCCAAGACGGGGACAGAGCCTCAGGCACCATATATTTT.

The genes are TRBV10-3 and TRBJ2-7; 9 bases map to TRBD2. CDR1 is ENHRY and CDR2 is SYGVKD in the germline V gene. V shed 0 bases, J shed 2 bases, and the junction held 2 bases outside the gene matches. CDR3 length: 15 residues. Here the CDR3 reads CAISESVAGAYEQYF. The CDR3 bases are TGTGCCATCAGTGAGTCGGTAGCGGGGGCCTACGAGCAGTACTTC.

DNA for the CDR3: TGTGCCAGCTCACCACCCCTAGCTCGAGAGACCCAGTACTTC. Translation: CASSPPLARETQYF. The chain combines TRBV18 with TRBJ2-5, with a weak D call TRBD2 (5 bases). V lost 0 bases, J lost 4 bases, and 9 bases lay in between. The V gene's germline CDR1 is KGHSH and CDR2 LQKENI. The CDR3 consists of 14 residues. The full variable domain, with the rest looked up from reference TRBV18 and TRBJ2-5, is NAGVMQNPRHLVRRRGQEARLRCSPMKGHSHVYWYRQLPEEGLKFMVYLQKENIIDESGMPKERFSAEFPKEGPSILRIQQVVRGDSAAYFCASSPPLARETQYFGPGTRLLVL.